A selection of T cell receptor beta chains follows, all from one sample in a study of T-cell reconstitution after alpha-beta-depleted transplantation in children. Each CDR3 protein gets one entry after TCRdb re-called the PCR reads with MiXCR. The sample comprises about 980,000 distinct CDR3 sequences, roughly 29% of which are singletons, and 28% rests with the top ten. This specimen consisted of PBMCs, mostly from graft donor cells, obtained 360 days after TCRalphabeta/CD19-depleted stem cell transplant. These receptors came from a boy in the first two years of life who had a stem cell transplant for SCID, so the T cells may come from the graft donor. Both conserved end residues are part of each CDR3. The D gene is left open where the match is weak. Not all rows give a size; the values are once, few, many and, for expanded clones, a class.

d_gene: NA
j_gene: TRBJ2-7
v_gene: TRBV5-5
abundance: NA
CDR3nt: TGTGCCAGCAGCTTCGGATGGCTCCAGGAAGATACGAGCTACGAGCAGTACTTC
CDR3aa: CASSFGWLQEDTSYEQYF

d_gene: TRBD2
j_gene: TRBJ2-3
v_gene: TRBV5-5
abundance: few
CDR3nt: TGTGCCAGCAGCTTGATTACTAGCGGGGGCACAGATACGCAGTATTTT
CDR3aa: CASSLITSGGTDTQYF

d_gene: NA
j_gene: TRBJ2-2
v_gene: TRBV20-1
abundance: NA
CDR3nt: TGCAGTGCCGCGCAAGGGGGAACCGGGGAGCTGTTTTTT
CDR3aa: CSAAQGGTGELFF

d_gene: TRBD1
j_gene: TRBJ2-7
v_gene: TRBV15
abundance: NA
CDR3nt: TGTGCCACCAGCAGAGGAGGGACAGGGAACGAGCAGTACTTC
CDR3aa: CATSRGGTGNEQYF

d_gene: NA
j_gene: TRBJ1-1
v_gene: TRBV5-1
abundance: few
CDR3nt: TGCGCCAGCAGCTTGTACGGAGAGGGGACTGAAGCTTTCTTT
CDR3aa: CASSLYGEGTEAFF

d_gene: TRBD2
j_gene: TRBJ2-1
v_gene: TRBV12-3/TRBV12-4
abundance: few
CDR3nt: TGTGCCAGCAGTTTAATGGCGGGGGTAAGCAATGAGCAGTTCTTC
CDR3aa: CASSLMAGVSNEQFF

d_gene: TRBD1
j_gene: TRBJ2-1
v_gene: TRBV24-1
abundance: NA
CDR3nt: TGTGCCTCCAGTTCCCAAACAGGGGGGAGCTACAATGAGCAGTTCTTC
CDR3aa: CASSSQTGGSYNEQFF

d_gene: NA
j_gene: TRBJ2-7
v_gene: TRBV4-2
abundance: NA
CDR3nt: TGTGCCAGCAGCCAAGGGATCTCGGGGCAGCTTGCCTCCTACGAGCAGTACTTC
CDR3aa: CASSQGISGQLASYEQYF

d_gene: TRBD1
j_gene: TRBJ1-5
v_gene: TRBV28
abundance: once
CDR3nt: TGTGCCAGCAGTTTTGGTACAGGGGGGTTTCAGCCCCAGCATTTT
CDR3aa: CASSFGTGGFQPQHF

d_gene: NA
j_gene: TRBJ1-2
v_gene: TRBV20-1
abundance: few
CDR3nt: TGCAGTGCTAGGGGAGGGCGTGATGGCTACACCTTC
CDR3aa: CSARGGRDGYTF

d_gene: TRBD1
j_gene: TRBJ2-7
v_gene: TRBV20-1
abundance: NA
CDR3nt: TGCAGTGCTCCAATCGACAGGGTCTACGAGCAGTACTTC
CDR3aa: CSAPIDRVYEQYF

d_gene: TRBD1
j_gene: TRBJ1-2
v_gene: TRBV27
abundance: NA
CDR3nt: TGTGCCAGCAGTTCAAGGGGACAGAACTATGGCTACACCTTC
CDR3aa: CASSSRGQNYGYTF

d_gene: TRBD1
j_gene: TRBJ1-1
v_gene: TRBV12-3/TRBV12-4
abundance: NA
CDR3nt: TGTGCCAGCAGTTCTCCGGACAGGGCGCACACTGAAGCTTTCTTT
CDR3aa: CASSSPDRAHTEAFF

d_gene: NA
j_gene: TRBJ2-3
v_gene: TRBV7-2
abundance: NA
CDR3nt: TGTGCCAGCAGCTTCCAGGGCCACCTAGATACGCAGTATTTT
CDR3aa: CASSFQGHLDTQYF

d_gene: TRBD1
j_gene: TRBJ2-2
v_gene: TRBV12-3/TRBV12-4
abundance: few
CDR3nt: TGTGCCAGCAGGAGGACAGGGGGTGACACCGGGGAGCTGTTTTTT
CDR3aa: CASRRTGGDTGELFF

d_gene: NA
j_gene: TRBJ1-2
v_gene: TRBV7-6
abundance: NA
CDR3nt: TGTGCCAGCAGCTCCCGGGGACTGAACTATGGCTACACCTTC
CDR3aa: CASSSRGLNYGYTF

d_gene: NA
j_gene: TRBJ2-1
v_gene: TRBV12-3/TRBV12-4
abundance: few
CDR3nt: TGTGCCAGCACCCCGGGGGGCAGGGGGTCAAGAAATGAGCAGTTCTTC
CDR3aa: CASTPGGRGSRNEQFF

d_gene: NA
j_gene: TRBJ2-1
v_gene: TRBV5-1
abundance: NA
CDR3nt: TGCGCCAGCGGGGGTCAGACCTACAATGAGCAGTTCTTC
CDR3aa: CASGGQTYNEQFF

d_gene: TRBD1
j_gene: TRBJ1-5
v_gene: TRBV6-2/TRBV6-3
abundance: NA
CDR3nt: TGTGCCAGCAACGAGATGAGACAGGGTGGCAATCAGCCCCAGCATTTT
CDR3aa: CASNEMRQGGNQPQHF

d_gene: NA
j_gene: TRBJ1-2
v_gene: TRBV10-3
abundance: NA
CDR3nt: TGTGCCATCAGATATGCCTGGGCTCCCCTCTATGGCTACACCTTC
CDR3aa: CAIRYAWAPLYGYTF

d_gene: NA
j_gene: TRBJ2-3
v_gene: TRBV20-1
abundance: few
CDR3nt: TGCAGTGCTAGCCAACCAACCAGCGGGAGCACAGATACGCAGTATTTT
CDR3aa: CSASQPTSGSTDTQYF

d_gene: NA
j_gene: TRBJ2-7
v_gene: TRBV10-1
abundance: many
CDR3nt: TGCGGGCGGCGCGTTTACGAGCAGTACTTC
CDR3aa: CGRRVYEQYF

d_gene: NA
j_gene: TRBJ2-3
v_gene: TRBV20-1
abundance: NA
CDR3nt: TGCAGTGCTAGGGGACACGACCCGCAAGGGGTGCAGTATTTT
CDR3aa: CSARGHDPQGVQYF

d_gene: TRBD2
j_gene: TRBJ2-7
v_gene: TRBV28
abundance: few
CDR3nt: TGTGCCAGCAGTTTCTCTACCCTTGGACTAGCGGGGGGGCCGGACGAGCAGTACTTC
CDR3aa: CASSFSTLGLAGGPDEQYF

d_gene: NA
j_gene: TRBJ2-1
v_gene: TRBV6-2/TRBV6-3
abundance: few
CDR3nt: TGTGCCAGCAGTGAGCGACTAGTGAAGGGTGAGCAGTTCTTC
CDR3aa: CASSERLVKGEQFF

d_gene: NA
j_gene: TRBJ2-1
v_gene: TRBV4-1
abundance: NA
CDR3nt: TGCGCCAGCAGCCAAGCGGAGATGCATCCCAGTGGACAGTTCTTC
CDR3aa: CASSQAEMHPSGQFF

d_gene: NA
j_gene: TRBJ1-3
v_gene: TRBV12-3/TRBV12-4
abundance: NA
CDR3nt: TGTGCCAGCAGCCCCTCAGGGAAAGCCTCTGGAAACACCATATATTTT
CDR3aa: CASSPSGKASGNTIYF

d_gene: NA
j_gene: TRBJ1-5
v_gene: TRBV6-5
abundance: few
CDR3nt: TGTGCCAGCAGTTATCGAGAGGGCAATCAGCCCCAGCATTTT
CDR3aa: CASSYREGNQPQHF

d_gene: TRBD1
j_gene: TRBJ2-1
v_gene: TRBV19
abundance: NA
CDR3nt: TGTGCCAGTGCCGAATCAGGGGGCGCCCACAATGAGCAGTTCTTC
CDR3aa: CASAESGGAHNEQFF

d_gene: TRBD1
j_gene: TRBJ2-6
v_gene: TRBV5-1
abundance: NA
CDR3nt: TGCGCCAGCAGCTTGAGGACAGGGGGCCTTTACTCTGGGGCCAACGTCCTGACTTTC
CDR3aa: CASSLRTGGLYSGANVLTF

d_gene: TRBD1
j_gene: TRBJ2-7
v_gene: TRBV4-3
abundance: NA
CDR3nt: TGCTCCAGCAGCCAAGGGGGCCCCACAGGGATCTCCTACGAGCAGTACTTC
CDR3aa: CSSSQGGPTGISYEQYF

d_gene: NA
j_gene: TRBJ2-1
v_gene: TRBV5-6
abundance: few
CDR3nt: TGTGCCAGCAGCATTCCGGGCCTCTACAATGAGCAGTTCTTC
CDR3aa: CASSIPGLYNEQFF

d_gene: NA
j_gene: TRBJ2-3
v_gene: TRBV29-1
abundance: NA
CDR3nt: TGCAGCGTTGAAGAAATGGCAGGTGGGACAGATACGCAGTATTTT
CDR3aa: CSVEEMAGGTDTQYF